These T cell receptor beta chains were read from a single sample in a study of OX40 agonist ivuxolimab in advanced cancers. Clones were sequenced by immunoSEQ multiplex PCR, and TCRdb holds only the in-frame ones, with some missing. The sample holds around 77,000 clones, about nine tenths seen once. The material sequenced was CD4+ or CD8+ T cells sorted from blood, taken in a trial of the OX40 agonist ivuxolimab. These TCRs come from an adult with an advanced solid tumor such as melanoma, head and neck, liver or kidney cancer. CDR3s include the opening cysteine and the closing phenylalanine or tryptophan. D genes are given only for firm matches. Clone sizes are given selectively: once, few, many, or a class where the clone is expanded.

J gene,V gene,D gene,clone size,CDR3 DNA,CDR3 protein
TRBJ2-7,TRBV11-2,.,.,TGTGCCAGCAGCTTGGGGGCCGGTGCCTACGAGCAGTACTTC,CASSLGAGAYEQYF
TRBJ1-2,TRBV6-6,TRBD1,once,TGTGCCAGCAGTTTTCGAACAGGGGGAGAAGAAGGCTACACCTTC,CASSFRTGGEEGYTF
TRBJ1-5,TRBV5-1,TRBD1,.,TGCGCCAGCAGCCCGGGACAGGGAACAAATCAGCCCCAGCATTTT,CASSPGQGTNQPQHF
TRBJ1-6,TRBV7-3,.,.,TGTGCCAGCAGCTTAGGGAGCTCCTATAATTCACCCCTCCACTTT,CASSLGSSYNSPLHF
TRBJ2-7,TRBV7-6,.,.,TGTGCCAGCAGCTTAATCAGGAACAGGATCTACGAGCAGTACTTC,CASSLIRNRIYEQYF
TRBJ1-2,TRBV4-3,.,once,TGCGCCAGCAGCCAAGGTTTGAACAGGGTGACTCATGGCTACACCTTC,CASSQGLNRVTHGYTF
TRBJ2-3,TRBV4-1,TRBD2,once,TGCGCCAGCAGCCCAAACCTCGCTAGCGGGAGCACAGATACGCAGTATTTT,CASSPNLASGSTDTQYF
TRBJ2-1,TRBV7-9,TRBD1,.,TGTGCCAGCAGCCTTTCGACAGGGACGGACAATGAGCAGTTCTTC,CASSLSTGTDNEQFF
TRBJ1-1,TRBV15,.,.,TGTGCCACCAGCACGGAGGGTCAGGCTTTCTTT,CATSTEGQAFF
TRBJ2-5,TRBV28,.,once,TGTGCCAGCAGTATCGGGGGGCGAGAGACCCAGTACTTC,CASSIGGRETQYF
TRBJ1-4,TRBV15,.,.,TGTGCCACCAGCAGATCCGAGGGGGAAAAACTGTTTTTT,CATSRSEGEKLFF
TRBJ2-1,TRBV2,TRBD1,.,TGTGCCAGCAGTGAAGAGGGGGCAGGGTACAATGAGCAGTTCTTC,CASSEEGAGYNEQFF
TRBJ1-1,TRBV19,.,.,TGTGCCAGTAGTATAACAGCGAACACTGAAGCTTTCTTT,CASSITANTEAFF
TRBJ2-2,TRBV7-9,.,.,TGTGCCAGCAGCTTAGAAGTGGGCGGGAACACCGGGGAGCTGTTTTTT,CASSLEVGGNTGELFF
TRBJ1-5,TRBV9,.,.,TGTGCCAGCAGCCCGAGGGGGGGGCAACAGCCCCAGCATTTT,CASSPRGGQQPQHF
TRBJ2-7,TRBV6-5,TRBD1,.,TGTGCCAGCAGCCCAGGGGGCAATTCCTACGAGCAGTACTTC,CASSPGGNSYEQYF
TRBJ2-5,TRBV11-2,TRBD2,.,TGTGCCAGCAGCTTAGGAAGTAGCGGGGGTGGGGAGACCCAGTACTTC,CASSLGSSGGGETQYF
TRBJ2-2,TRBV2,TRBD2,.,TGTGCCAGCAGTGAACTAGCGGGGGAAAACACCGGGGAGCTGTTTTTT,CASSELAGENTGELFF
TRBJ2-7,TRBV11-3,TRBD1,.,TGTGCCAGCAGCTTAGCGACAGGGCCTGAGCTCAGCACGTCCTACGAGCAGTACTTC,CASSLATGPELSTSYEQYF
TRBJ2-2,TRBV11-2,.,.,TGTGCCAGCAGCGGTGCGGTAGGGCCGAACACCGGGGAGCTGTTTTTT,CASSGAVGPNTGELFF